The source of this T cell receptor (beta chain) is a study of cytomegalovirus exposure and HLA in healthy donors (TCRdb year 2017). Regarding the study in general: An earlier analysis of approximately 640 of the donors reported 250 to 300 Gb of sequence data and about 100 million unique TCR beta sequences from roughly 180 million T cells. An early release that covered about 640 HLA-typed donors contained approximately 320 gigabases of sequencing data and approximately 85 million unique TCR sequences. The study profiled the T cell repertoires of fewer than 850 subjects by immunosequencing and related them to cytomegalovirus serostatus. Among a few hundred genotyped donors of the cohort, an average of approximately 230,000 unique TCR beta nucleotide sequences were sequenced per donor, about a sixth of them non-productive. Donor age, sex, ethnicity and CMV serostatus were collected together with the repertoire data. Typing coverage differed by locus: A, B, C, DRB1 and DQB1 were typed in roughly 620-630 donors, DQA1 in 522, DPA1 in 600 to 610, and DPB1 in 400 to 490. To predict cytomegalovirus infection status, the study brought together high-throughput TCR immunosequencing, statistical association of individual TCRs with disease status, and machine learning. A later genetic analysis took genome-wide SNP genotypes for about three fifths of the roughly 670 donors and used that subset as a discovery cohort. A later analysis re-analyzed previously published TCR beta repertoires from 500 to 700 donors and added high-resolution HLA genotyping to study TCR occurrence patterns. HLA typing included class I and class II loci at four-digit resolution. To decide whether each TCR beta V gene segment behaved as functional or pseudogenic, an earlier analysis of approximately 590 of the donors relied on high-throughput TCR beta sequencing. The study aimed to test whether signatures of past pathogen exposure could be identified by cataloging public T cell receptors. Because of strong linkage in the cohort, five DR-DQ haplotypes were treated as single units for association and clustering. Along with the 666-subject first cohort, a separate validation cohort of around 120 different subjects was used. Every discovery cohort repertoire had been produced on one sequencing platform. Among the roughly 410 genotyped donors, under 90% belonged to the genetic ancestry cluster associated with self-reported Caucasian donors. The later analysis used no new phenotypic data to find candidate immune exposures, relying instead on TCR beta sequences and their occurrence across donors. Paper-wide results and their limitations: In a later analysis, around 15,000 TCR beta sequences were associated with specific HLA alleles at a false discovery rate of 0.05. In the study, about 150 TCR beta chains were listed as associated with cytomegalovirus. Most CMV-associated TCR beta chains appeared to be HLA-restricted in a later analysis, and the HLA associations seemed to be driven largely by CMV exposure. When HLA alleles, especially DR and DQ, strongly co-occurred, attributing TCR associations to individual alleles was difficult. Linkage disequilibrium might explain the correlated functional status among segregating V segments, but an unknown experimental factor could not be ruled out. Compared with the roughly 700-donor mean, donors in an Asian-associated ancestry cluster had fewer N-insertions in productive TCRs, according to a later genetic analysis. V-gene and J-gene trimming of TCR beta chains was associated with a missense DCLRE1C variant in a later genetic analysis, and the association was replicated in an independent cohort. Because the 87-base-pair reads could not distinguish some IMGT-functional V segments, including TRBV6-2 and TRBV6-3, those segments were excluded. In both the original and validation cohorts, the classifier was reported to diagnose cytomegalovirus status with high specificity and sensitivity. Three of the identified cytomegalovirus-associated TCR beta chains were confirmed in vitro to be specific for cytomegalovirus antigens. Immune exposure information for the cohort was limited to CMV serostatus. The sequencing pipeline was judged likely to have produced a cluster of highly shared sequence variants as a technical artifact. Because counts were too low, about 18 rarely observed V segments, including chromosome 9 orphons, were excluded from the earlier analysis of 587 of the donors. This cohort had only TCR beta chains sequenced, and the lack of alpha or paired-chain data limited which features could be detected. According to a later analysis, parvovirus B19, influenza, CMV and Epstein-Barr virus appeared linked to several top co-occurrence clusters. Sequencing depth was assumed to be roughly uniform across donors in the presence/absence analyses, though that assumption may not hold. Broadly in line with IMGT annotations, most TCR beta V segments showed up in productive rearrangements about 87% or about 30% of the time in an earlier analysis of 587 of the donors. It was suggested by the authors that the approach could potentially be generalized to other disease states and immunological phenotypes. A further reported finding was that TCR beta sequences accurately predicted the HLA-A and HLA-B alleles for most subjects in the first cohort. According to a later analysis, TCR association rates differed among HLA loci, with DRB1 alleles showing the most associated TCRs and HLA-C alleles showing the fewest. Most TCR sequences were observed very rarely across donors, whereas some public TCRs were present in many individuals. Because HLA typing was unavailable for some donors at each locus, only the typed subset was used in association tests. A later analysis found that HLA-associated TCR beta chains were more clonally expanded and had lower generation probabilities than equally common non-associated chains.

The germline V gene provides CDR1 SNHLY and CDR2 FYNNEI. V is pruned by 6 bases and J by 9 bases, leaving 10 bases of the junction without a gene match. The CDR3 numbers 14 residues from cysteine through phenylalanine. Of all the DNA, just the CDR3 is kept, 42 bases in frame from base 1. Points on this clone: Its antigen specificity is not known. The record has no base qualities; no much larger clone is one base away.

In total, approximately 690 healthy bone marrow donors made up the cohort. Cohort members were all nominally healthy when sampled, although unrecorded immune exposures were likely present. The donor tested CMV seronegative, placing the donor among the 350 to 400 seronegative members of the cohort. Each donor provided a peripheral blood sample, and peripheral blood mononuclear cells were used for TCR beta sequencing. The Qiagen DNeasy Blood Extraction Kit was used to extract genomic DNA from the blood cell samples. The receptor library was made with the immunoSEQ multiplex PCR assay. For the multiplex PCR, a mixture combining 60 forward primers for TCR Vbeta segments and 13 reverse primers for TCR Jbeta segments was used. A multiplex PCR assay on genomic DNA amplified the CDR3 region of rearranged TCR beta genes. The amplified TCR beta libraries were sequenced on the Illumina HiSeq System as 87-base-pair reads. Regarding the original processing steps: A later analysis tallied approximately 87 million unique TCR beta chains across the 700 or so repertoires, and around 9.9 million of those chains were shared by two or more donors. Raw reads were error-corrected and collapsed into unique sequences by a nearest-neighbor algorithm in which closely related sequences were merged to remove PCR and sequencing errors. CDR3 sequences were aligned to IMGT reference sequences to assign V, D and J gene segments. Each retained sequence needed at least a six-nucleotide match to both a V gene segment and a J gene segment. Rearrangements were called productive when the CDR3 lacked stop codons and stayed in frame with V and J; all others were non-productive. Following IMGT convention, CDR3 was defined as the stretch from the second conserved V-encoded cysteine up to the conserved J-encoded phenylalanine. The earlier analysis of roughly 590 of the donors excluded any sequence lacking an unambiguous match to a single V gene segment. An earlier analysis of some 610 of the donors called V segments functional above 56.7% productive rearrangements and segregating when the between-donor standard deviation exceeded 5%. A statistical classification framework was built for diagnosing cytomegalovirus status from the catalog of TCR beta chain sequences. In a later analysis, V and J genes were assigned by comparing TCR nucleotide sequences against IMGT/GENE-DB human TR gene sequences. Using the TCRdist pipeline, a later analysis assigned CDR3 sequences along with most-parsimonious VDJ recombination scenarios. A later analysis defined each TCR beta chain by its CDR3 amino acid sequence plus V-gene family, and excluded reads lacking a unique V-gene family. A later analysis removed 600 or so highly shared, low-generation-probability nucleotide sequences to deal with suspected cross-contamination and a sequencing artifact. For each public chain, a later analysis derived a clonal expansion index from normalized ranks of inferred template counts within each repertoire. In a later analysis, generation probabilities were computed with a VDJ recombination model fitted to out-of-frame rearrangements, and the resulting probabilities were checked against IGoR. In a later analysis, hypergeometric tests were used to score TCR-TCR, TCR-HLA and TCR-CMV co-occurrence, with a repertoire-size bias correction applied to TCR pairs. In a later analysis, false discovery rates were estimated by permuting HLA or CMV assignments 20 times. In a later analysis, co-occurring TCRs were grouped using DBSCAN, with TCRdist sequence similarity added in when clustering inside HLA-allele-positive subsets. Repertoires with fewer than 30,000 or more than 120,000 public chains were left out of co-occurrence clustering, as were about 5 repertoires with anomalous nucleotide sharing. Sourced from immuneACCESS, this table was stored by TCRdb with only in-frame sequences that have V and J called. A share of the clones is absent; for the studies checked, an unresolved V gene accounts for under half, and the remainder has no known explanation. V and J calls and clone size are copied from that table; D and trimming were computed from the DNA. This sample lists around 270,000 clones; roughly 80% were detected once. Of the sample, approximately 0.3% is held by the ten largest clones.

The sequenced sample consisted of PBMCs. The chain is assembled from TRBV2 and TRBJ2-1; 8 central bases correspond to TRBD2. The TCR sequence derives from a girl aged 2-10 years in good health and CMV-seronegative. The bases are TGTGCCAGCAGGCTCGACGGGGGGGCGGGTGAGCAGTTCTTC. This yields the protein CASRLDGGAGEQFF. With the rest looked up from the reference TRBV2 and TRBJ2-1 genes rather than sequenced, the full variable domain is EPEVTQTPSHQVTQMGQEVILRCVPISNHLYFYWYRQILGQKVEFLVSFYNNEISEKSEIFDDQFSVERPDGSNFTLKIRSTKLEDSAMYFCASRLDGGAGEQFFGPGTRLTVL.